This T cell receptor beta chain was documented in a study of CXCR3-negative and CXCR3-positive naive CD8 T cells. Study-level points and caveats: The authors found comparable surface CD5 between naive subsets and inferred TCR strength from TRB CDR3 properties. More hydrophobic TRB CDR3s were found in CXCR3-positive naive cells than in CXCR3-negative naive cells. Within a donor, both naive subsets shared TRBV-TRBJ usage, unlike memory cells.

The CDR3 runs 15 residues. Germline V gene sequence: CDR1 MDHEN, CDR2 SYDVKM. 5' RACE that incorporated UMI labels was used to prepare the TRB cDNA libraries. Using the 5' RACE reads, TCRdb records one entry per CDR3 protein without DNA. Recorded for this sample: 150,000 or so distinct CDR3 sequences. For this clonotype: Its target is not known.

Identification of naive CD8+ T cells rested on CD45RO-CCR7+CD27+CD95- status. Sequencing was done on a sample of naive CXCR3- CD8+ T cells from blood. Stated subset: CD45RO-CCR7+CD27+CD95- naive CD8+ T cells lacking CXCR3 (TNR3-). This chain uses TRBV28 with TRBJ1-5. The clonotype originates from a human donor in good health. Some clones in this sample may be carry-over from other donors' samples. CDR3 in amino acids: CASSYRFDSNQPQHF.